Below, 16 T cell receptor beta chains from the same sample are listed, as sequenced in a study of T-cell reconstitution after alpha-beta-depleted transplantation in children. TCRbeta library preparation incorporated unique molecular identifiers. TCRdb reprocessed the PCR reads via MiXCR and lists one record per CDR3 protein. The sample lists some 220,000 distinct CDR3 sequences, under 13% occurring once. The sample here was PBMCs, taken before TCRalphabeta/CD19-depleted stem cell transplant. The receptors stem from a child less than two years old with acute myeloid leukemia, due to receive a stem cell transplant.

Ten or more counts support this clonotype. The V and J genes are TRBV29-1 and TRBJ1-1, with a tentative D call TRBD1 (5 bases). The V end was cut by 6 bases, the J end by 8 bases, with 13 bases between. Germline V lookup: CDR1 SQVTM, CDR2 ANQGSEA. The CDR3 is 11 amino acids. In DNA form, the CDR3 reads TGCAGCGTCGTACCGGGGGGGGAAGCTTTCTTT. It yields the protein CSVVPGGEAFF.

This clonotype showed up many times. The chain is built from TRBV5-1 and TRBJ1-1; D gene unclear. Germline V gene sequence: CDR1 SGHRS, CDR2 YFSETQ. V lost 4 bases and J 5 bases, leaving 15 bases between the germline ends. The CDR3 loop spans 14 amino acids. The CDR3, as DNA: TGCGCCAGCAGCCCCAAAGCCTGGGGAACTGAAGCTTTCTTT. This gives the protein CASSPKAWGTEAFF.

This clonotype has at least ten counts. The rearrangement links TRBV4-1 to TRBJ2-3, with TRBD2 matching over 15 bases. Losses at the gene ends were 4 bases for V and 0 bases for J; bases not matched to a gene: 5. CDR1 is MGHRA and CDR2 is YSYEKL in the germline V gene. The CDR3 length is 18 residues. The CDR3 DNA follows: TGCGCCAGCAGCCGTTTAGGACTAGCGGGGGGGAGCACAGATACGCAGTATTTT. Protein product: CASSRLGLAGGSTDTQYF.

Worth noting for this clonotype: A much larger clone differs by one base, so this may be a read error. J is TRBJ2-1 and V is TRBV18; no reliable D call. The CDR3 totals 13 residues. CDR1 is KGHSH and CDR2 is LQKENI in the germline V gene. DNA of the CDR3: TGTGCCAACTCACCGACGGAAAACAATGAGCAGTTCTTC. This encodes CANSPTENNEQFF.

The count of this clonotype is one. This sequence may be a read error, since a much larger clone differs from it by one base. This sequence joins TRBV12-3 or TRBV12-4 and TRBJ2-7; 9 nucleotides align to TRBD2. With 6 bases clipped from V and 8 bases from J, the junction kept 14 bases outside the gene matches. This CDR3 is built from 15 residues. For the CDR3, the DNA is TGTGCCAGCAGCCTAGGCGGAGTAGCGGGAGCTAAGCAGTACTTC. Translating it yields CASSLGGVAGAKQYF.

This clonotype appeared many times. The V gene is TRBV20-1, the J gene TRBJ2-3; D remains unclear. The CDR3 runs 11 residues. V was cut by 5 bases and J by 6 bases, with 9 bases left in between. CDR1 and CDR2 (germline): DFQATT, SNEGSKA (reference sequence). Written as DNA, the CDR3 is TGCAGTGCTGACCTGGGGGATACGCAGTATTTT. It translates to CSADLGDTQYF.

This clonotype was seen more than once but under ten times. A much larger clone is a single base away; this may be a read error. The chain uses TRBV3-1 and TRBJ2-7; D perhaps matches TRBD2 (5 bases). CDR1 and CDR2 (germline): LGHDT, YNNKEL (reference sequence). This CDR3 spans 15 amino acids. CDR3 sequence reads: CASCHEVGLLREQYF. The DNA of the CDR3 is TGTGCCAGCTGCCATGAAGTCGGACTTCTTCGCGAGCAGTACTTC.

This clonotype appeared many times. V and J are TRBV12-3 or TRBV12-4 and TRBJ1-2; D unresolved. The ends were cut back, 6 bases at V and 5 bases at J, with 10 bases in the middle. The CDR3 runs to 12 residues. The CDR3: CASRWAPYGYTF. CDR3 in DNA: TGTGCCAGCAGGTGGGCACCTTATGGCTACACCTTC.

The chain links TRBV5-4 to TRBJ2-3; 7 bases fit TRBD2. The CDR3 runs to 16 residues. The trim removed 4 bases at V and 2 bases at J, leaving 10 bases unmatched. CDR1 and CDR2 from the germline V gene are SGHNT and YYREEE (reference sequence). CDR3 nucleotide sequence: TGTGCCAGCAGCCCGGGGGGTGAGAGGTCCACAGATACGCAGTATTTT. Protein product: CASSPGGERSTDTQYF.

Ten or more counts support this clonotype. The chain carries TRBV12-3 or TRBV12-4 and TRBJ2-1; 7 positions match TRBD2. The CDR3 length is 15 residues. Germline trimming cut 7 bases from V and 6 bases from J; bases unmatched to any gene: 12. The CDR3 loop reads CASISAGLGSNEQFF. The CDR3 DNA reads TGTGCCAGCATCTCCGCCGGACTAGGAAGCAATGAGCAGTTCTTC.

V gene TRBV30 combines with J gene TRBJ2-1; D is uncertain. Deletions cut 0 bases from V and 1 base from J, with 10 bases between. CDR3 length: 15 residues. CDR1 and CDR2 (germline): GTSNPN, SVGIG (reference sequence). The CDR3 DNA sequence: TGTGCCTGGAGTGTAACCGGAGCGTCCTACAATGAGCAGTTCTTC. Its translation is CAWSVTGASYNEQFF.

The sample holds a few counts of this clonotype. A much more abundant neighbour one base away suggests this may be a read error. The genes are TRBV5-1 and TRBJ1-2; a weak D match, TRBD1 (6 bases). The CDR3 totals 13 residues. Germline CDR1 reads SGHRS; CDR2 reads YFSETQ. As DNA, the CDR3 is TGCGCCAGCAGCTGGGAGACAGGATATGGCTACCCCTTC. Translated, it gives CASSWETGYGYPF.

There are many counts of this clonotype. The chain couples TRBV19 to TRBJ2-7; 10 bases map to TRBD1. CDR3 size: 14 residues. Germline V CDR1 and CDR2: LNHDA, SQIVND (reference sequence). V was clipped by 5 bases and J by 2 bases; unmatched bases: 3. The CDR3 DNA follows: TGTGCCAGTAGTGACGGGACAGGGGCCTACGAGCAGTACTTC. This codes for CASSDGTGAYEQYF.

This clonotype was observed many times. This chain connects TRBV12-3 or TRBV12-4 to TRBJ2-3; 9 nucleotides line up with TRBD2. The CDR3 is made up of 16 amino acids. V trimming: 4 bases; J trimming: 1 base; junction bases outside the gene matches: 6. CDR3 nucleotides: TGTGCCAGCAGTTCCCTAGCGGGAAGGGGCACAGATACGCAGTATTTT. It translates to CASSSLAGRGTDTQYF.

In regard to this clonotype: Possible read error: a much larger clone is one base away. J is TRBJ1-6 and V is TRBV20-1, with TRBD1 matching over 9 bases. The CDR3 has 15 residues. Germline assignment: CDR1 DFQATT and CDR2 SNEGSKA (reference sequence). Written as DNA, the CDR3 is TGCAGTACTAGGGACAGGGATTGGTATAATTCACCCCTCCACTTT. It yields the protein CSTRDRDWYNSPLHF.

This clonotype appeared many times. The chain recombines TRBV9 with TRBJ1-1; 11 nucleotides match TRBD1. J was trimmed by 0 bases and V by 3 bases; bases with no gene match: 1. CDR3 length equals 15 residues. Germline assignment: CDR1 SGDLS and CDR2 YYNGEE. This CDR3 is CASSGTGGMNTEAFF. The DNA of the CDR3 is TGTGCCAGCAGCGGGACAGGGGGCATGAACACTGAAGCTTTCTTT.